One sample yielded the 9 T cell receptor beta chains listed below, sequenced in a study of identifying expanded T cells in peripheral blood. Measured with immunoSEQ multiplex PCR; TCRdb has only the in-frame clones, and not every one. The sample holds some 130,000 clones; about 88% are singletons and the top ten take roughly 7.9%. Sequences were obtained from blood. All receptors derive from a person aged 18 to 75 in good health.

V and J are TRBV5-8 and TRBJ1-4; 7 bases are shared with TRBD1. V shed 7 bases and J 9 bases; nucleotides not matched to a gene: 12. Germline V gene lookup returns CDR1 SGHTS and CDR2 YDEGEE. The CDR3 covers 14 residues. CDR3 sequence reads: CASRARTGAQKLFF. The CDR3 DNA follows: TGTGCCAGCCGTGCAAGGACAGGTGCGCAAAAACTGTTTTTT.

A note on this clone: An end of the junction differs from the germline gene, which may be a read error. The CDR3 nucleotides read TGTGCCAGCAGCTTACTCAGGGGTGACCAGGAGACCCAGTACTTC. Translating gives CASSLLRGDQETQYF. The chain employs TRBV7-3 and TRBJ2-5, with a tentative D call TRBD1 (6 bases). Germline V CDR1 and CDR2: SGHTA, FQGTGA. The CDR3 length is 15 residues.

This clone was seen a single time. The rearrangement links TRBV6-6 to TRBJ1-1; a weak D match, TRBD1 (5 bases). V lost 5 bases and J 6 bases, leaving 19 bases between the germline ends. The V gene's germline CDR1 is MNHNY and CDR2 SVGAGI (reference sequence). The CDR3 is made up of 15 amino acids. The CDR3 reads CASSQEGLGEAEAFF. In DNA form, the CDR3 reads TGTGCCAGCAGTCAGGAAGGTCTGGGGGAGGCTGAAGCTTTCTTT.

This rearrangement joins TRBV10-1 to TRBJ2-5; D remains ambiguous. This CDR3 spans 13 amino acids. Trimming shortened V by 2 bases and J by 5 bases, and 9 bases separated the two germline ends. Germline CDR1 WNHNN, CDR2 SYGVQD (reference sequence). Written as DNA, the CDR3 is TGCGCCAGCAGTGAGAGTTTTTCGGAGACCCAGTACTTC. Amino acids: CASSESFSETQYF.

This clone has more than one count but fewer than ten. The genes are TRBV30 and TRBJ1-2; 7 nucleotides match TRBD1. The CDR3 has 14 residues. V shed 3 bases and J 2 bases; nucleotides not matched to a gene: 6. Germline lookup yields CDR1 GTSNPN and CDR2 SVGIG (reference sequence). Written as DNA, the CDR3 is TGTGCCTGGAGACTTCTAGGGGGCAACTATGGCTACACCTTC. Translated: CAWRLLGGNYGYTF. Looking up the rest from reference TRBV30 and TRBJ1-2 gives the full variable domain: SQTIHQWPATLVQPVGSPLSLECTVEGTSNPNLYWYRQAAGRGLQLLFYSVGIGQISSEVPQNLSASRPQDRQFILSSKKLLLSDSGFYLCAWRLLGGNYGYTFGSGTRLTVV.

The J gene is TRBJ2-2, the V gene TRBV19; D possibly corresponds to TRBD1 (5 bases). The CDR3 covers 14 residues. V was pared by 6 bases and J by 6 bases, with 14 bases between. Per germline, CDR1 LNHDA and CDR2 SQIVND (reference sequence). The CDR3 here is CASSPRQSSGELFF. CDR3 sequence (DNA): TGTGCCAGTAGCCCAAGACAGAGTTCCGGGGAGCTGTTTTTT.

The chain joins TRBV7-2 to TRBJ2-1; D ambiguous. CDR1 and CDR2 (germline): SGHTA, FQGNSA. The CDR3 is 12 residues long. The V end lost 3 bases, the J end lost 7 bases, and 7 bases lay between the germline ends. The CDR3 bases are TGTGCCAGCAGCTTTCCCCCGAATGAGCAGTTCTTC. Its translation is CASSFPPNEQFF.

The chain links TRBV25-1 to TRBJ2-2, with D hard to call. The length of the CDR3 is 12 residues. The V end lost 3 bases, the J end lost 5 bases, and 4 bases lay between the germline ends. The germline gives CDR1 MGHDK, CDR2 SYGVNS. CDR3 loop: CASSDRTGELFF. The DNA for the CDR3 is TGTGCCAGCAGTGATAGGACCGGGGAGCTGTTTTTT. The complete variable domain, with remaining parts taken from reference TRBV25-1 and TRBJ2-2, reads EADIYQTPRYLVIGTGKKITLECSQTMGHDKMYWYQQDPGMELHLIHYSYGVNSTEKGDLSSESTVSRIRTEHFPLTLESARPSHTSQYLCASSDRTGELFFGEGSRLTVL.

This sequence joins TRBV29-1 and TRBJ1-2; TRBD1 aligns across 7 bases. CDR3 length: 14 residues. After removal of 3 bases from V and 4 bases from J, the junction contained 8 bases not matched to a gene. The germline CDR1 and CDR2 sequences are SQVTM and ANQGSEA. The CDR3 DNA reads as TGCAGCGTTGACCATTTGGCAGGGGGCTATGGCTACACCTTC. As protein: CSVDHLAGGYGYTF.